This TCR beta chain was sequenced for a study of CD8+ T cells in alopecia areata. Study-level findings and limits: Clonality in lesional scalp, especially alopecia totalis/universalis, exceeded that of normal scalp. Scalp clonality, together with expanded CD8+ clones among the top 100, fell significantly with tofacitinib.

As to this clone: Its specificity is not known.

Isolated RNA was reverse transcribed into cDNA used as the sequencing template. Generated by immunoSEQ multiplex PCR, the TCRdb table keeps only in-frame clones and is missing some. Here the sample spans 200,000 to 250,000 clones, 35% to 45% being singletons. Treatment: oral pan-JAK inhibitor, 5-10 mg twice daily. This clonotype was sampled from a human donor with alopecia areata. The sample here was CD4+ T cells sorted from blood, taken at roughly week 30, from a patient treated with tofacitinib.

In DNA, the CDR3 is TGTGCCAGCAGCTTGTTATCCGGGTCTGGGGCCAACGTCCTGACTTTC. Translating it yields CASSLLSGSGANVLTF. The J gene is TRBJ2-6, the V gene TRBV5-6; D ambiguous. Trimming took 1 base from V and 1 from J, leaving 9 bases between them. The germline V gene has CDR1 SGHDT and CDR2 YYEEEE. The CDR3 runs to 16 residues.